The 17 T cell receptor beta chains given below trace back to one sample, sequenced in a study of liver allograft versus peripheral blood T cells. For the study at large: Transplanted-liver T cell receptor repertoires were compared with recipients' peripheral blood repertoires.

Each CDR3 protein gets one entry after TCRdb re-called the reads with MiXCR. The sample has approximately 6,400 distinct CDR3 sequences; 16% are singletons. The receptors here all came from a human patient who had a liver transplant. Some T cells may have come from the graft donor.

This clonotype showed up just a few times. Here the CDR3 DNA reads TGCAGTGCTAGAGAGATGGGGTCTGGAAACACCATATATTTT. This encodes CSAREMGSGNTIYF. This rearrangement joins TRBV20-1 to TRBJ1-3, with D unclear. The CDR3 consists of 14 residues. CDR1 and CDR2 (germline): DFQATT, SNEGSKA (reference sequence). The V and J ends lost 0 bases and 1 base respectively, with 7 bases between them.

This clonotype was seen at least ten times. This chain joins TRBV6-1 and TRBJ2-7; D may be TRBD2 (6 bases). Deletions cut 10 bases from V and 8 bases from J, with 24 bases between. CDR1 and CDR2 (germline): MNHNS, SASEGT. The CDR3 consists of 14 residues. CDR3 DNA: TGTGCCACCTATAGGGGTAGCGGTGCGGGGAAGCAGTACTTC. This codes for CATYRGSGAGKQYF.

Of note for this clonotype: Relative to the germline gene, one junction end is altered; a read error may explain this. The rearrangement uses TRBV9 and TRBJ2-2; D might be TRBD1 or TRBD2, each matching 5 bases. This CDR3 spans 17 amino acids. Per the germline V gene, CDR1 is SGDLS and CDR2 is YYNGEE. CDR3: CASGVRRDRENTGELFF. The CDR3 DNA reads TGTGCCAGCGGCGTAAGAAGGGACCGTGAGAACACCGGGGAGCTGTTTTTT.

By share, this clonotype ranks as medium-sized. This chain links TRBV19 with TRBJ1-6; D not resolved. CDR1 is LNHDA, CDR2 SQIVND, per germline (reference sequence). Trimming took 0 bases from V and 8 from J, leaving 11 bases between them. The CDR3 sequence is 15 residues long. The CDR3 loop is CASSIDQSPYSPLHF. The CDR3 coding sequence is TGTGCCAGTAGTATAGATCAATCGCCCTATTCACCCCTCCACTTT. The whole variable domain, remainder taken from reference TRBV19 and TRBJ1-6, is DGGITQSPKYLFRKEGQNVTLSCEQNLNHDAMYWYRQDPGQGLRLIYYSQIVNDFQKGDIAEGYSVSREKKESFPLTVTSAQKNPTAFYLCASSIDQSPYSPLHFGNGTRLTVT.

This clonotype was counted between two and nine times. The chain links TRBV5-4 to TRBJ1-5; no clear D gene. This CDR3 region has 13 residues. Germline V gives CDR1 SGHNT, CDR2 YYREEE (reference sequence). V lost 4 bases to trimming and J lost 4 bases, with 9 bases between them. CDR3: CASSGGPNQPQHF. For the CDR3, the DNA is TGTGCCAGCAGCGGCGGACCTAATCAGCCCCAGCATTTT.

This clonotype was picked up a small number of times. The chain's CDR3 is CASSLSWRETQYF. The CDR3 DNA follows: TGTGCCAGCAGTTTGTCCTGGAGAGAGACCCAGTACTTC. The genes are TRBV12-3 or TRBV12-4 and TRBJ2-5; D uncertain. This CDR3 has 13 amino acids. Between the trimmed V and J ends, which lost 3 bases and 4 bases, there was a span of 9 bases.

The chain carries TRBV28 and TRBJ2-3, with 12 nucleotides matching TRBD2. V dropped 6 bases and J dropped 7; count of bases not matched to a gene: 11. This CDR3 is 16 amino acids long. The germline V gene has CDR1 MDHEN and CDR2 SYDVKM. The CDR3 bases are TGTGCCAGCAGACCCTGGACTAGCGGGGCCCTAAATACGCAGTATTTT. Amino acid sequence: CASRPWTSGALNTQYF.

V usage is TRBV6-1 and J usage is TRBJ2-7; unclear D gene. The germline V gene encodes CDR1 MNHNS and CDR2 SASEGT. This CDR3 comprises 15 residues. The germline V and J ends were trimmed by 8 bases and 1 base, with 18 bases remaining between them. CDR3 sequence reads: CASSTRAQLSYEQYF. In DNA form, the CDR3 reads TGTGCCAGCTCCACAAGGGCGCAGCTGTCCTACGAGCAGTACTTC.

This clonotype is labeled as medium-sized (0.01 to 0.1%). V usage is TRBV19 and J usage is TRBJ2-1, with 9 bases fitting TRBD2. The germline V gene has CDR1 LNHDA and CDR2 SQIVND (reference sequence). The J segment lost 7 bases and the V segment lost 4 bases, leaving 8 bases of the junction unmatched. The CDR3 length is 15 residues. The DNA of the CDR3 is TGTGCCAGTAGTACCCCGGTAGCGGGAGAGAATGAGCAGTTCTTC. The encoded protein is CASSTPVAGENEQFF.

CDR3 protein: CASSQEGQLRNEKLFF. The CDR3 coding sequence is TGTGCCAGCAGCCAAGAGGGCCAGCTTAGGAATGAAAAACTGTTTTTT. This chain connects TRBV14 to TRBJ1-4; D unclear. Germline assignment: CDR1 SGHDN and CDR2 FVKESK. This CDR3 is built from 16 residues. Trimming shortened V by 0 bases and J by 5 bases, and 13 bases separated the two germline ends.

On this clonotype itself: This may stem from a read error, because a much larger clone lies one nucleotide away. This chain uses TRBV27 with TRBJ2-1; TRBD2 matches at 7 bases. The germline V gene has CDR1 MNHEY and CDR2 SMNVEV (reference sequence). The CDR3 spans 13 residues. The CDR3 is CVSEEGGSNEQFF. The CDR3 region has the DNA TGTGTCAGCGAGGAAGGCGGGAGCAATGAGCAGTTCTTC.

This clonotype has more than one count but fewer than ten. The chain employs TRBV5-4 and TRBJ2-7, with 9 bases aligning to TRBD1. Germline loops: CDR1 SGHNT, CDR2 YYREEE (reference sequence). The length of the CDR3 is 14 residues. V trimming: 7 bases; J trimming: 3 bases; junction bases outside the gene matches: 8. CDR3 amino acids: CASGPGQGNYEQYF. For the CDR3, the DNA is TGTGCCAGCGGTCCCGGACAGGGGAACTACGAGCAGTACTTC.

This clonotype was detected ten times or more. The chain carries TRBV28 and TRBJ2-5, with D uncertain. CDR1 and CDR2 from the germline V gene are MDHEN and SYDVKM. The CDR3 is made up of 12 amino acids. Trimming cost V 7 bases and J 3 bases, with 9 bases left between them. The CDR3 loop reads CASKSWEETQYF. The CDR3 coding sequence is TGTGCCAGCAAGAGTTGGGAAGAGACCCAGTACTTC.

This clonotype was recorded at least ten times. The rearrangement joins TRBV28 to TRBJ2-1; 7 bases match TRBD1. V shed 2 bases, J shed 7 bases, and the junction held 17 bases outside the gene matches. The CDR3 length is 18 residues. Germline V gene lookup returns CDR1 MDHEN and CDR2 SYDVKM. The CDR3 bases are TGTGCCAGCAGTTTAGTCCTCGCCTCAGGGGGAAGTTGGAATGAGCAGTTCTTC. It encodes CASSLVLASGGSWNEQFF.

This clonotype has only a few counts. This chain connects TRBV14 to TRBJ2-7; D is ambiguous. Germline-derived CDR1 and CDR2 are SGHDN and FVKESK. The V end lost 2 bases, the J end lost 2 bases, and 13 bases lay between the germline ends. This CDR3 is 15 amino acids long. CDR3 DNA: TGTGCCAGCAGCCAATTTTACAGCGTAGCCTACGAGCAGTACTTC. It encodes CASSQFYSVAYEQYF.

In its sample, this clonotype was seen a few times. The chain has TRBV5-4 and TRBJ2-7; tentatively, D is TRBD1 (6 bases). The CDR3 is 14 residues long. Germline lookup yields CDR1 SGHNT and CDR2 YYREEE (reference sequence). The V and J ends lost 5 bases and 5 bases respectively, with 17 bases between them. The CDR3 reads CASSLQGTRHEQYF. In nucleotides, the CDR3 is TGTGCCAGCAGTTTACAGGGAACCCGGCACGAGCAGTACTTC.

A word on this clonotype: This sequence may be a read error, since a much larger clone differs from it by one base. This chain links TRBV6-5 with TRBJ1-6; unclear D gene. The CDR3 is made up of 17 amino acids. CDR1 is MNHEY and CDR2 is SVGAGI in the germline V gene. The CDR3 spells CANSYSNPEFTNSPLHF. CDR3 DNA: TGTGCCAACAGTTACTCGAATCCGGAATTTACTAATTCACCCCTCCACTTT.